This T cell receptor beta chain was recorded in a study of blood T cell repertoires in COVID-19. Study at large: COVID-19 samples from acute and convalescent phases originated in the United States, Italy and Spain. PBMCs, B-cell-depleted T cells, or T cells were the source of the cDNA or gDNA that made up the material.

In the source study's methods: How many nucleated cells were present was estimated from reference gene primer amplification. Sequenced by immunoSEQ multiplex PCR; TCRdb stores in-frame clones only, minus some. V and J calls plus clone size are reproduced from that table; the DNA served to infer D and trimming. This sample has around 130,000 clones, with under 85% found just once. With 8 bases clipped from V and 0 bases from J, the junction kept 5 bases outside the gene matches. CDR3 length: 15 amino acids. Germline CDR1 and CDR2: SGHTA and FQGTGA. The source material was peripheral blood. The receptor's source is a man in his forties with active or convalescent COVID-19. The chain is built from TRBV7-3 and TRBJ1-5; the match to TRBD1 covers 9 bases. Here the CDR3 DNA reads TGTGCCAGCGGGACAGGGCCCAATAGCAATCAGCCCCAGCATTTT. As protein: CASGTGPNSNQPQHF.